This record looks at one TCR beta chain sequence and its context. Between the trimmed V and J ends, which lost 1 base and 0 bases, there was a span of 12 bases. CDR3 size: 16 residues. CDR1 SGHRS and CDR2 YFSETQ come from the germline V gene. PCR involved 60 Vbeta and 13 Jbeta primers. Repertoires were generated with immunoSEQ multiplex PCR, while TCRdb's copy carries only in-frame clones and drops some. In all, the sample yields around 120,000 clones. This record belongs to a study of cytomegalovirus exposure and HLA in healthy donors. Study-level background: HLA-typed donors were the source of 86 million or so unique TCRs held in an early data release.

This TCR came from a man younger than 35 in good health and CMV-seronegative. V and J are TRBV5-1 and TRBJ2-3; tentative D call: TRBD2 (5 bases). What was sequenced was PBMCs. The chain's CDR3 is CASSLYSGRSTDTQYF. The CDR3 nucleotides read TGCGCCAGCAGCTTGTACAGCGGTCGGAGCACAGATACGCAGTATTTT.